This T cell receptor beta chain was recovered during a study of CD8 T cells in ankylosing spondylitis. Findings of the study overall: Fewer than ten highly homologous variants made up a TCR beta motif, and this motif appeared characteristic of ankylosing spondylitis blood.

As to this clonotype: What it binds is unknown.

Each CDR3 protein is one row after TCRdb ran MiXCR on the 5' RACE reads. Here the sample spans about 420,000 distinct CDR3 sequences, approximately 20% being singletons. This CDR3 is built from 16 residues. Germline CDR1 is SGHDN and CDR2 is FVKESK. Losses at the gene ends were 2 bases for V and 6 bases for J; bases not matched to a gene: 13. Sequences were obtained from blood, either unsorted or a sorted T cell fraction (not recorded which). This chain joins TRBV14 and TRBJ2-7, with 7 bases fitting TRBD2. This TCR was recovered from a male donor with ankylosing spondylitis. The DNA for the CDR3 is TGTGCCAGCAGCCAACGGGGTCCGGGAGGAGCCTCCGAGCAGTACTTC. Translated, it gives CASSQRGPGGASEQYF. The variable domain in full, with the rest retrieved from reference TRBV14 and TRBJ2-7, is EAGVTQFPSHSVIEKGQTVTLRCDPISGHDNLYWYRRVMGKEIKFLLHFVKESKQDESGMPNNRFLAERTGGTYSTLKVQPAELEDSGVYFCASSQRGPGGASEQYFGPGTRLTVT.